Below, 29 T cell receptor beta chains from the same sample are listed, as sequenced in a study of blood T cell repertoires in COVID-19. Profiled with immunoSEQ multiplex PCR; TCRdb holds only in-frame clones, not every one. The table lists roughly 410,000 clones, 87% of them singletons. Sequencing was performed on peripheral blood. These receptors all stem from a woman aged 55 to 70 with COVID-19, enrolled during active disease.

The V gene is TRBV5-1, the J gene TRBJ1-1, with a possible D match to TRBD1 (5 bases). Germline CDR1 and CDR2: SGHRS and YFSETQ. V was clipped by 2 bases and J by 4 bases, with 9 bases between them. The CDR3 is 13 amino acids. For the CDR3, the DNA is TGCGCCAGCAGCTTTACAGGAAGCACTGAAGCTTTCTTT. It yields the protein CASSFTGSTEAFF.

The chain carries TRBV28 and TRBJ1-1; 11 bases match TRBD1. The CDR3 is made up of 16 amino acids. Germline V CDR1 and CDR2: MDHEN, SYDVKM. With 4 bases clipped from V and 4 bases from J, the junction kept 8 bases outside the gene matches. For the CDR3, the DNA is TGTGCCAGCAGTTCCCCGGGACAGGGGGGGAGCACTGAAGCTTTCTTT. Encoded protein: CASSSPGQGGSTEAFF.

V gene TRBV7-9 combines with J gene TRBJ2-2, with D hard to call. Germline V gene lookup returns CDR1 SEHNR and CDR2 FQNEAQ (reference sequence). CDR3 size: 13 residues. V dropped 5 bases and J dropped 4 bases, with 8 bases sitting between them. The CDR3 loop reads CASSGQTTGELFF. The CDR3 nucleotides read TGTGCCAGCAGCGGGCAGACCACCGGGGAGCTGTTTTTT.

The chain has TRBV5-4 and TRBJ1-4; weak D call: TRBD1 (5 bases). V was pared by 3 bases and J by 8 bases, with 14 bases between. The CDR3 runs 14 residues. From germline, CDR1 is SGHNT and CDR2 YYREEE (reference sequence). CDR3 region: CASSWGGAGEKLFF. CDR3 coding DNA: TGTGCCAGCAGCTGGGGAGGGGCGGGCGAAAAACTGTTTTTT.

The chain couples TRBV5-1 to TRBJ2-2; D is uncertain. Germline V gives CDR1 SGHRS, CDR2 YFSETQ. There are 14 residues in the CDR3. V lost 4 bases and J 4 bases, leaving 11 bases between the germline ends. The CDR3 coding sequence is TGCGCCAGCAGCCCCGGTGTTCGCACCGGGGAGCTGTTTTTT. This encodes CASSPGVRTGELFF.

The V and J genes are TRBV5-4 and TRBJ2-5; TRBD1 might be the D (5 bases). V was trimmed by 9 bases and J by 1 base, leaving 25 bases between them. This CDR3 contains 17 residues. Germline CDR1 is SGHNT and CDR2 is YYREEE (reference sequence). Written as DNA, the CDR3 is TGTGCCAACCCCCTTGACCCATCTCAGGGAACCCAAGAGACCCAGTACTTC. This translates into CANPLDPSQGTQETQYF.

The chain uses TRBV10-3 and TRBJ2-2, with a weak D call TRBD2 (5 bases). Germline V CDR1 and CDR2: ENHRY, SYGVKD. V dropped 0 bases and J dropped 7 bases, with 15 bases sitting between them. The length of the CDR3 is 16 residues. The CDR3 sequence: CAISESRAESRGELFF. The CDR3 bases are TGTGCCATCAGTGAGTCGAGGGCAGAATCCCGCGGGGAGCTGTTTTTT.

V gene TRBV7-9 combines with J gene TRBJ2-5; no reliable D call. Trimming pared 5 bases from V and 1 base from J, leaving 20 bases between. The CDR3 sequence is 17 residues long. Germline V gene sequence: CDR1 SEHNR, CDR2 FQNEAQ (reference sequence). CDR3 in amino acids: CASSQEEYLGSQETQYF. The CDR3 DNA is TGTGCCAGCAGCCAAGAGGAATATTTGGGTTCCCAAGAGACCCAGTACTTC.

The V gene is TRBV24-1, the J gene TRBJ1-3; D is unclear. CDR1 KGHDR and CDR2 SFDVKD come from the germline V gene. V lost 3 bases and J 3 bases, leaving 11 bases between the germline ends. CDR3 length equals 15 residues. CDR3 bases: TGTGCCACCAGTGATGCGACGGAGGGTGGAAACACCATATATTTT. Translation: CATSDATEGGNTIYF.

The gene calls are TRBV5-1 and TRBJ2-7; tentative D call: TRBD1 (6 bases). V was shortened by 2 bases and J by 6 bases, with 12 bases between the two germline ends. The CDR3 totals 13 residues. Germline V lookup: CDR1 SGHRS, CDR2 YFSETQ. The CDR3 region is CASSFEQGREQYF. CDR3 DNA: TGCGCCAGCAGCTTTGAACAGGGTCGCGAGCAGTACTTC. Full variable domain (missing parts from reference TRBV5-1 and TRBJ2-7): KAGVTQTPRYLIKTRGQQVTLSCSPISGHRSVSWYQQTPGQGLQFLFEYFSETQRNKGNFPGRFSGRQFSNSRSEMNVSTLELGDSALYLCASSFEQGREQYFGPGTRLTVT.

This rearrangement joins TRBV6-5 to TRBJ1-6; 10 bases line up with TRBD1. The CDR3 totals 14 residues. Per germline, CDR1 MNHEY and CDR2 SVGAGI. J gave up 9 bases and V 5 bases, and 4 bases lay outside the gene matches. The chain's CDR3 is CASSPGTGVSPLHF. The CDR3 nucleotides are TGTGCCAGCAGTCCTGGGACAGGGGTTTCACCCCTCCACTTT.

The genes are TRBV5-5 and TRBJ1-6; D is perhaps TRBD1 (5 bases). V dropped 4 bases and J dropped 10 bases, with 21 bases sitting between them. This CDR3 is built from 16 residues. CDR1 and CDR2 (germline): SGHKS, YYEKEE (reference sequence). In DNA form, the CDR3 reads TGTGCCAGCAGCGAACACGGTAGCAGGGTTGTCTCACCCCTCCACTTT. Its protein is CASSEHGSRVVSPLHF.

This chain joins TRBV18 and TRBJ2-2; D is unclear. The V gene lost 3 bases and the J gene lost 7 bases, with 12 bases spanning the gap. Germline V CDR1 and CDR2: KGHSH, LQKENI. The CDR3 consists of 14 residues. The CDR3 coding sequence is TGTGCCAGCTCACCCACGAAACTCGTCGGGGAGCTGTTTTTT. Translation gives CASSPTKLVGELFF.

V and J are TRBV21-1 and TRBJ1-1. TRBV21-1 corresponds to a pseudogene. The CDR3 is 11 amino acids. The CDR3 spells CASSKRRGSFF. CDR3 in DNA: TGTGCCAGCAGCAAAAGAAGAGGTAGCTTCTTT.

This clone was detected once. The gene calls are TRBV5-5 and TRBJ1-5; no clear D. The germline CDR1 and CDR2 sequences are SGHKS and YYEKEE (reference sequence). Trimming removed 2 bases at V and 3 bases at J, with 18 bases between. The CDR3 loop spans 17 amino acids. The CDR3 protein is CASSFEPPVIINQPQHF. In nucleotides, the CDR3 is TGTGCCAGCAGCTTCGAACCGCCAGTAATAATCAATCAGCCCCAGCATTTT.

The CDR3 coding sequence is TGTGCCAGCAGCAGACAGGGACCGTTAAGAGATACGCAGTATTTT. Protein: CASSRQGPLRDTQYF. The chain uses TRBV5-8 and TRBJ2-3; TRBD1 aligns across 7 bases. The germline gives CDR1 SGHTS, CDR2 YDEGEE. Trimming took 4 bases from V and 5 from J; bases not matched to a gene: 10. The CDR3 consists of 15 residues.

This chain joins TRBV2 and TRBJ1-4; perhaps TRBD1 as D (5 bases). V lost 4 bases and J lost 4, with 7 bases in between. The CDR3 has 13 residues. Germline V lookup: CDR1 SNHLY, CDR2 FYNNEI. CDR3 nucleotides: TGTGCCAGCAGTGGACAGATTAATGAAAAACTGTTTTTT. Protein sequence: CASSGQINEKLFF. Complete variable domain (other parts from reference TRBV2 and TRBJ1-4): EPEVTQTPSHQVTQMGQEVILRCVPISNHLYFYWYRQILGQKVEFLVSFYNNEISEKSEIFDDQFSVERPDGSNFTLKIRSTKLEDSAMYFCASSGQINEKLFFGSGTQLSVL.

The chain recombines TRBV20-1 with TRBJ2-7; D not resolved. The germline CDR1 and CDR2 sequences are DFQATT and SNEGSKA (reference sequence). This CDR3 contains 11 residues. Trimming stripped 1 base from V and 6 bases from J, with 7 bases between. CDR3 loop: CSARARSEQYF. The CDR3 nucleotides are TGCAGTGCTAGAGCTCGGTCCGAGCAGTACTTC.

This rearrangement joins TRBV6-1 to TRBJ2-2; D uncertain. The CDR3 extends over 16 amino acids. Trimming shortened V by 0 bases and J by 1 base, and 9 bases separated the two germline ends. CDR1 MNHNS and CDR2 SASEGT come from the germline V gene. The DNA for the CDR3 is TGTGCCAGCAGTGAAGCGCTAGTAGGGAACACCGGGGAGCTGTTTTTT. This translates into CASSEALVGNTGELFF.

The J gene is TRBJ2-5, the V gene TRBV5-5; tentative D call: TRBD1 (5 bases). Trimming pared 7 bases from V and 6 bases from J, leaving 16 bases between. The CDR3 spans 13 residues. CDR1 is SGHKS, CDR2 YYEKEE, per germline (reference sequence). The CDR3 bases are TGTGCCAGCTATGGGCAGCCAGGGAAGACCCAGTACTTC. Its translation is CASYGQPGKTQYF. The full variable domain, completed using reference TRBV5-5 and TRBJ2-5, is DAGVTQSPTHLIKTRGQQVTLRCSPISGHKSVSWYQQVLGQGPQFIFQYYEKEERGRGNFPDRFSARQFPNYSSELNVNALLLGDSALYLCASYGQPGKTQYFGPGTRLLVL.

This clone was detected only a few times. The CDR3 protein is CASSIRDTQYF. CDR3 nucleotide sequence: TGTGCCAGTAGTATTAGAGATACGCAGTATTTT. This rearrangement joins TRBV19 to TRBJ2-3; no definite D call. Germline loops: CDR1 LNHDA, CDR2 SQIVND (reference sequence). This CDR3 is 11 amino acids long. Trimming stripped 3 bases from V and 5 bases from J, with 3 bases between.

The chain is built from TRBV10-3 and TRBJ1-2; D unresolved. The CDR3 has 16 residues. Germline CDR1 reads ENHRY; CDR2 reads SYGVKD. V was pared by 2 bases and J by 3 bases, with 16 bases between. CDR3 amino acids: CAISEHAGKVDYGYTF. In DNA form, the CDR3 reads TGTGCCATCAGTGAGCACGCGGGGAAGGTGGACTATGGCTACACCTTC.

The chain combines TRBV6-6 with TRBJ1-2, with D unresolved. V lost 4 bases and J 4 bases, leaving 16 bases between the germline ends. Germline V gene sequence: CDR1 MNHNY, CDR2 SVGAGI (reference sequence). This CDR3 is 15 amino acids long. The CDR3 region is CASSSPDGVFYGYTF. CDR3 bases: TGTGCCAGCAGTTCTCCAGACGGAGTTTTCTATGGCTACACCTTC.

This sequence joins TRBV3-1 (or the pseudogene TRBV3-2) and TRBJ1-6; tentative D call: TRBD1 (5 bases). Trimming took 5 bases from V and 7 from J, leaving 9 bases between them. There are 13 residues in the CDR3. Germline CDR1 LGHDT, CDR2 YNNKEL (reference sequence). The CDR3 DNA is TGTGCCAGCAGCTCCGGGGGAAATTCACCCCTCCACTTT. Translating it yields CASSSGGNSPLHF.

The rearrangement uses TRBV5-1 and TRBJ2-3, with 8 bases identical to TRBD2. The CDR3 has 16 amino acids. CDR1 SGHRS and CDR2 YFSETQ come from the germline V gene. J was trimmed by 2 bases and V by 2 bases; bases with no gene match: 7. CDR3 sequence reads: CASSFQAGAYTDTQYF. In DNA form, the CDR3 reads TGCGCCAGCAGCTTTCAAGCGGGGGCCTACACAGATACGCAGTATTTT.

The chain links TRBV30 to TRBJ2-7; 7 bases match TRBD2. The CDR3 is 15 residues long. CDR1 is GTSNPN and CDR2 is SVGIG in the germline V gene (reference sequence). V shed 3 bases, J shed 2 bases, and the junction held 10 bases outside the gene matches. The CDR3 DNA follows: TGTGCCTGGAGCGAACTAGCGAGTTGGGCCTACGAGCAGTACTTC. This translates into CAWSELASWAYEQYF.

The genes are TRBV30 and TRBJ2-3; 8 nucleotides match TRBD2. Germline trimming cut 2 bases from V and 9 bases from J; bases unmatched to any gene: 1. Germline CDR1 and CDR2: GTSNPN and SVGIG (reference sequence). The CDR3 loop spans 11 amino acids. The CDR3 protein is CAWSRGGTQYF. The CDR3 DNA follows: TGTGCCTGGAGTCGGGGGGGGACGCAGTATTTT.

This chain joins TRBV9 and TRBJ2-1, with 11 bases lining up with TRBD1. This CDR3 spans 16 amino acids. V gave up 3 bases and J gave up 7 bases; unmatched junction bases: 9. Looked up from germline, CDR1 is SGDLS and CDR2 is YYNGEE. CDR3 bases: TGTGCCAGCAGCGCCCGAGGACAGGGGGCGCAGAATGAGCAGTTCTTC. As protein: CASSARGQGAQNEQFF.

The chain recombines TRBV6-5 with TRBJ1-6; TRBD1 agrees at 7 bases. With 0 bases clipped from V and 7 bases from J, the junction kept 6 bases outside the gene matches. CDR1 MNHEY and CDR2 SVGAGI come from the germline V gene. The CDR3 is 16 amino acids. CDR3 amino acids: CASSYSLPGGNSPLHF. The CDR3 DNA reads as TGTGCCAGCAGTTACTCGCTACCAGGGGGGAATTCACCCCTCCACTTT.